Each of the 8 T cell receptor beta chains below was sequenced from the same sample in a study of cytomegalovirus exposure and HLA in healthy donors. The PCR used 60 Vbeta and 13 Jbeta primers. Profiled with immunoSEQ multiplex PCR; TCRdb holds only in-frame clones, not every one. The repertoire holds 100,000 to 150,000 clones, with 85% to 90% as singletons. The sequencing sample was made of PBMCs. The receptors originated from a woman aged 25 to 39 in good health and CMV-seronegative.

V and J are TRBV18 and TRBJ1-2, with a tentative D call TRBD1 (6 bases). The CDR3 is made up of 15 amino acids. The V and J ends lost 3 bases and 5 bases respectively, with 16 bases between them. Germline V gene data show CDR1 as KGHSH and CDR2 as LQKENI. CDR3 in amino acids: CASSPTGGESYGYTF. For the CDR3, the DNA is TGTGCCAGCTCACCTACGGGGGGCGAATCTTATGGCTACACCTTC.

This clone has only a few counts. The CDR3 nucleotides are TGTGCCACCAGCAGAGCCGGGACAGCGAACACTGAAGCTTTCTTT. As protein: CATSRAGTANTEAFF. The chain couples TRBV15 to TRBJ1-1, with 7 nucleotides matching TRBD1. V trimming: 1 base; J trimming: 1 base; junction bases outside the gene matches: 3. The CDR3 extends over 15 amino acids. Germline-derived CDR1 and CDR2 are LNHNV and YYDKDF (reference sequence).

This chain connects TRBV5-1 to TRBJ2-5, with a tentative D call TRBD1 (6 bases). Per germline, CDR1 SGHRS and CDR2 YFSETQ. Between the trimmed V and J ends, which lost 0 bases and 5 bases, there was a span of 14 bases. The CDR3 has 15 amino acids. The DNA of the CDR3 is TGCGCCAGCAGCTTGGTACAGGGAGTCAGGGAGACCCAGTACTTC. Its translation: CASSLVQGVRETQYF.

The J gene is TRBJ1-1, the V gene TRBV19, with 8 bases lining up with TRBD1. This CDR3 has 14 amino acids. Germline assignment: CDR1 LNHDA and CDR2 SQIVND (reference sequence). J gave up 5 bases and V 7 bases, and 9 bases lay outside the gene matches. DNA for the CDR3: TGTGCCAGTACCAACCAGGGGGCGGAAACTGAAGCTTTCTTT. The encoded protein is CASTNQGAETEAFF.

The genes are TRBV6-1 and TRBJ2-7; 7 positions agree with TRBD1. CDR3 length: 14 amino acids. With V trimmed by 8 bases and J by 6 bases, 13 bases remained unmatched. Germline V gives CDR1 MNHNS, CDR2 SASEGT. CDR3 sequence: CASLQGSFFGEQYF. The CDR3 DNA sequence: TGTGCCAGCTTACAGGGGTCGTTCTTTGGCGAGCAGTACTTC.

The rearrangement links TRBV10-3 to TRBJ2-1; 11 nucleotides agree with TRBD2. Germline CDR1 reads ENHRY; CDR2 reads SYGVKD. CDR3 length: 16 residues. V gave up 5 bases and J gave up 4 bases; unmatched junction bases: 7. This CDR3 is CAISSRTSGFYNEQFF. In DNA form, the CDR3 reads TGTGCCATCAGTTCCCGGACTAGCGGGTTTTACAATGAGCAGTTCTTC.

This sequence joins TRBV6-5 and TRBJ2-7; 14 nucleotides match TRBD2. The germline V gene has CDR1 MNHEY and CDR2 SVGAGI. The CDR3 is made up of 15 amino acids. The V and J ends lost 8 bases and 5 bases, in that order; junction bases with no gene match: 8. The CDR3 loop reads CASSGLAGVYHEQYF. CDR3 sequence (DNA): TGTGCCAGCTCGGGACTAGCGGGAGTTTACCACGAGCAGTACTTC.

The J gene is TRBJ1-1, the V gene TRBV29-1, with D unclear. The germline V and J ends were trimmed by 5 bases and 11 bases, with 15 bases remaining between them. Germline V lookup: CDR1 SQVTM, CDR2 ANQGSEA. The CDR3 is made up of 11 amino acids. CDR3 nucleotides: TGCAGCGTTTTAGAGGGCCACGGGGCTTTCTTT. Translating gives CSVLEGHGAFF.